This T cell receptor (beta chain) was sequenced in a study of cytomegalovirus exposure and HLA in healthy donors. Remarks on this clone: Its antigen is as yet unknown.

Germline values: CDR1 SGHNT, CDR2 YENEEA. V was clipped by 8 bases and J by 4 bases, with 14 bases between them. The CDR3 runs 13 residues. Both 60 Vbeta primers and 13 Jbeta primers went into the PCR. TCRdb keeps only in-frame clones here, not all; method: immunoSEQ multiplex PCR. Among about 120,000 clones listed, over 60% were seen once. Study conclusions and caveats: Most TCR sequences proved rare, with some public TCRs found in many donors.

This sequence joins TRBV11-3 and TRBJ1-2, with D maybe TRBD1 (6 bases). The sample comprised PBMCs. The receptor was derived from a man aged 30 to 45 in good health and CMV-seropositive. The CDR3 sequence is CASEPQGSYGYTF. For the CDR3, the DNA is TGTGCCAGCGAACCACAGGGAAGCTATGGCTACACCTTC.